This is a list of T cell receptor beta chains from one sample in a study of identical twins. Each CDR3 protein is one row after TCRdb ran MiXCR on the 5' RACE reads. The profile shows just under 550,000 distinct CDR3 sequences, about 16% of them singletons. The sample also formed part of further work on yellow fever vaccine responses in identical twins.

The sequenced sample was CD4+ T cells sorted from blood. The receptors originated from a woman aged 18-29 years in good health. CDR3s include the opening cysteine and the closing phenylalanine or tryptophan. D genes are given only for firm matches. Size tells how often a clone was seen (once, few, many) or the class of an expanded clone, and some rows leave it out.

TRBV20-1	-	13	TRBJ2-7	-	CSARGQTGYEQYF	TGCAGTGCTAGAGGGCAGACGGGCTACGAGCAGTACTTC
TRBV12-3/TRBV12-4	-	14	TRBJ1-1	-	CASSLQTENTEAFF	TGTGCCAGCAGTCTACAAACAGAGAACACTGAAGCTTTCTTT
TRBV6-1	-	14	TRBJ2-1	-	CASSRDNLGSEQFF	TGTGCCAGCAGCCGGGACAACCTGGGGAGTGAGCAGTTCTTC
TRBV12-3/TRBV12-4	-	15	TRBJ1-1	TRBD1	CASSLGQTGVGRAFF	TGTGCCAGCAGTTTGGGCCAAACAGGGGTGGGCCGAGCTTTCTTT
TRBV19	once	14	TRBJ2-3	-	CASMGSRSTDTQYF	TGTGCCAGTATGGGATCTCGCAGCACAGATACGCAGTATTTT
TRBV28	-	14	TRBJ2-7	-	CASSSKGGFYEQYF	TGTGCCAGCAGTTCAAAAGGGGGTTTCTACGAGCAGTACTTC
TRBV7-9	few	14	TRBJ2-1	-	CASSPSVIYNEQFF	TGTGCCAGCAGCCCTAGCGTCATCTACAATGAGCAGTTCTTC
TRBV7-2	few	15	TRBJ1-5	TRBD1	CASSSDRGLSQPQHF	TGTGCCAGCAGCTCCGACAGGGGGCTCAGTCAGCCCCAGCATTTT
TRBV29-1	-	15	TRBJ2-5	-	CSVLGFRGEQETQYF	TGCAGCGTTTTAGGATTCAGGGGGGAACAAGAGACCCAGTACTTC
TRBV7-9	-	15	TRBJ1-6	-	CASSLGRAYNSPLHF	TGTGCCAGCAGCTTGGGTAGGGCCTATAATTCACCCCTCCACTTT
TRBV29-1	few	13	TRBJ2-2	-	CSVVQAMAGELFF	TGCAGCGTTGTGCAGGCCATGGCCGGGGAGCTGTTTTTT
TRBV7-8	-	15	TRBJ1-2	TRBD1	CASSPRDRVAYGYTF	TGTGCCAGCAGCCCGAGGGACAGGGTTGCCTATGGCTACACCTTC
TRBV5-1	-	16	TRBJ2-2	-	CASSLTLDTGTGELFF	TGCGCCAGCAGCTTGACCTTGGACACGGGGACCGGGGAGCTGTTTTTT
TRBV5-8	few	13	TRBJ2-1	-	CASSWAERNEQFF	TGTGCCAGCAGCTGGGCCGAGCGCAATGAGCAGTTCTTC
TRBV28	-	16	TRBJ2-1	TRBD1	CASSLGTGYSYNEQFF	TGTGCCAGCAGTTTGGGGACAGGGTACTCCTACAATGAGCAGTTCTTC
TRBV5-4	few	14	TRBJ1-1	TRBD1	CASSLGQRDTEAFF	TGTGCCAGCAGTTTGGGACAGAGGGACACTGAAGCTTTCTTT
TRBV5-1	few	15	TRBJ1-2	-	CASSLDGLDNYGYTF	TGCGCCAGCAGCTTGGATGGACTCGACAACTATGGCTACACCTTC
TRBV29-1	many	14	TRBJ1-1	-	CSVGRTAMNTEAFF	TGCAGCGTGGGTCGGACAGCTATGAACACTGAAGCTTTCTTT
TRBV7-2	few	11	TRBJ2-3	-	CASSYASTQYF	TGTGCCAGCAGCTACGCTTCTACGCAGTATTTT
TRBV27	-	15	TRBJ2-2	TRBD1	CASSFQGASRGELFF	TGTGCCAGCAGTTTTCAGGGGGCCTCTCGCGGGGAGCTGTTTTTT
TRBV6-2/TRBV6-3	few	14	TRBJ2-2	TRBD2	CASSDGLAGGELFF	TGTGCCAGCAGTGACGGACTAGCGGGAGGGGAGCTGTTTTTT
TRBV6-5	-	16	TRBJ2-5	TRBD1	CASSYSGPGTGETQYF	TGTGCCAGCAGTTACTCAGGTCCCGGGACAGGGGAGACCCAGTACTTC
TRBV6-1	-	14	TRBJ2-3	-	CASGRSPPTDTQYF	TGTGCCAGCGGCCGCTCGCCACCCACAGATACGCAGTATTTT
TRBV9	many	17	TRBJ2-3	TRBD2	CASSSPPLSGRGDTQYF	TGTGCCAGCAGCAGCCCTCCTTTGAGCGGGAGGGGAGATACGCAGTATTTT